One and the same sample provided the 29 T cell receptor beta chains below, sequenced in a study of T cells in Graves' hyperthyroidism and ophthalmopathy. TCR beta CDR3 regions were amplified from RNA transcripts. During a first-round RT-PCR of the TCR CDR3, the HTBI primer set was used. TCRdb reanalysed the multiplex PCR reads using MiXCR and keeps one entry per CDR3 protein. In the table there are around 350,000 distinct CDR3 sequences, about 15% of which are singletons. The sequencing sample was made of blood. The receptors originated from a woman in her twenties or thirties with Graves' ophthalmopathy.

This clonotype was seen at least ten times. The CDR3 reads CASSLDQAEKLFF. Here the CDR3 DNA reads TGTGCCAGCAGTTTGGACCAGGCGGAAAAACTGTTTTTT. The V call is TRBV12-3 or TRBV12-4, the J call TRBJ1-4; D ambiguous. V lost 3 bases and J lost 8, with 10 bases in between. The CDR3 is 13 residues long.

Many counts were recorded for this clonotype. The chain's CDR3 is CASSVSGGTHNEQFF. The CDR3 nucleotides are TGTGCCAGCAGCGTTAGCGGGGGGACCCACAATGAGCAGTTCTTC. The V call is TRBV7-2, the J call TRBJ2-1; 10 bases are a match to TRBD2. Per germline, CDR1 SGHTA and CDR2 FQGNSA. This CDR3 has 15 amino acids. The junction had 6 bases not matched to a gene; V was cut back by 5 bases and J by 5 bases.

This clonotype was observed a few times. The gene calls are TRBV20-1 and TRBJ1-5; 11 bases are shared with TRBD1. The J segment lost 5 bases and the V segment lost 6 bases, leaving 3 bases of the junction unmatched. The germline V gene has CDR1 DFQATT and CDR2 SNEGSKA (reference sequence). The CDR3 spans 13 residues. This CDR3 reads CSAGDRGDQPQHF. Written as DNA, the CDR3 is TGCAGTGCAGGGGACAGGGGGGATCAGCCCCAGCATTTT.

The rearrangement joins TRBV12-5 to TRBJ1-4; perhaps TRBD1 as D (6 bases). This CDR3 region has 16 residues. Deletions cut 5 bases from V and 4 bases from J, with 17 bases between. CDR1 LGHNT and CDR2 FRNRAP come from the germline V gene. The CDR3 spells CASGQKATGNNEKLFF. The CDR3 DNA sequence: TGTGCTAGTGGTCAAAAGGCGACAGGAAATAATGAAAAACTGTTTTTT.

In this sample, this clonotype turned up many times. One junction end disagrees with the germline gene, perhaps due to a read error. The chain couples TRBV5-1 to TRBJ1-1; D unclear. The CDR3 extends over 13 amino acids. The germline V gene has CDR1 SGHRS and CDR2 YFSETQ. The CDR3 sequence: CASSLEVNTEAFF. CDR3 sequence (DNA): TGTGCCAGCAGCTTAGAGGTGAACACTGAAGCTTTCTTT. Full variable domain (outside the CDR3, taken from reference TRBV5-1 and TRBJ1-1): KAGVTQTPRYLIKTRGQQVTLSCSPISGHRSVSWYQQTPGQGLQFLFEYFSETQRNKGNFPGRFSGRQFSNSRSEMNVSTLELGDSALYLCASSLEVNTEAFFGQGTRLTVV.

Notes on this clonotype: This sequence may be a read error, since a much larger clone differs from it by one base. The chain employs TRBV2 and TRBJ1-2, with D perhaps TRBD1 (5 bases). This CDR3 is 14 amino acids long. Per the germline V gene, CDR1 is SNHLY and CDR2 is FYNNEI. The CDR3 loop is CASSEAEGHYGHTF. CDR3 bases: TGTGCCAGCAGTGAAGCTGAGGGGCACTATGGCCACACCTTC.

This clonotype was seen repeatedly, ten times or more. The chain recombines TRBV5-6 with TRBJ1-6; D is ambiguous. The germline V gene encodes CDR1 SGHDT and CDR2 YYEEEE. The CDR3 is made up of 14 amino acids. V was pared by 0 bases and J by 8 bases, with 9 bases between. The CDR3, as DNA: TGTGCCAGCAGCTTGGCACAGAGGGATTCACCCCTCCACTTT. Translated, it gives CASSLAQRDSPLHF.

The table lists this clonotype with many counts. J is TRBJ1-2 and V is TRBV20-1, with TRBD1 matching 9 bases. J lost 0 bases, V lost 3 bases, and 11 bases had no gene match. The CDR3 has 17 amino acids. Germline V gene sequence: CDR1 DFQATT, CDR2 SNEGSKA (reference sequence). This chain's CDR3 is CSASLRGQGKANYGYTF. The CDR3 DNA reads as TGCAGTGCTAGCTTGCGGGGACAGGGAAAAGCTAACTATGGCTACACCTTC.

This clonotype was detected many times. This chain links TRBV5-6 with TRBJ2-3, with D perhaps matching TRBD1 (5 bases). The CDR3 sequence is 15 residues long. Trimming left V 4 bases short and J 3 bases short, with 15 bases between. Germline loops: CDR1 SGHDT, CDR2 YYEEEE. The CDR3 protein is CASSPWQGATDTQYF. The CDR3 nucleotides are TGTGCCAGCAGCCCCTGGCAGGGTGCTACAGATACGCAGTATTTT.

This clonotype was found many times. The chain couples TRBV29-1 to TRBJ1-1; D is possibly TRBD1 (6 bases). The CDR3 runs to 11 residues. CDR1 and CDR2 from the germline V gene are SQVTM and ANQGSEA. Between the trimmed V and J ends, which lost 7 bases and 3 bases, there was a span of 9 bases. CDR3 region: CSGQVHTEAFF. The DNA of the CDR3 is TGCAGCGGACAGGTCCACACTGAAGCTTTCTTT. Supplemented by reference TRBV29-1 and TRBJ1-1, the full variable domain reads SAVISQKPSRDICQRGTSLTIQCQVDSQVTMMFWYRQQPGQSLTLIATANQGSEATYESGFVIDKFPISRPNLTFSTLTVSNMSPEDSSIYLCSGQVHTEAFFGQGTRLTVV.

There are many counts of this clonotype. This chain links TRBV7-9 with TRBJ2-2, with D hard to call. V dropped 3 bases and J dropped 3 bases, with 8 bases sitting between them. Germline V gives CDR1 SEHNR, CDR2 FQNEAQ (reference sequence). The CDR3 extends over 14 amino acids. CDR3 loop: CASSLSTDTGELFF. Here the CDR3 DNA reads TGTGCCAGCAGCTTGTCGACTGACACCGGGGAGCTGTTTTTT.

Ten or more counts support this clonotype. The genes are TRBV5-1 and TRBJ2-7; D gene uncertain. CDR3 size: 15 residues. Germline CDR1 reads SGHRS; CDR2 reads YFSETQ. The V gene lost 1 base and the J gene lost 1 base, with 12 bases spanning the gap. The CDR3 is CASSLLGSDSYEQYF. The CDR3 region has the DNA TGCGCCAGCAGCTTGCTGGGCTCGGATTCCTACGAGCAGTACTTC.

J is TRBJ1-5 and V is TRBV20-1; 10 bases line up with TRBD1. The V gene's germline CDR1 is DFQATT and CDR2 SNEGSKA (reference sequence). The CDR3 is 13 amino acids. Trimming removed 5 bases from V and 8 bases from J; junction bases left unmatched: 6. The DNA of the CDR3 is TGCAGTGCTGGGGACAGGGGTATCAAGCCCCAGCATTTT. Its translation is CSAGDRGIKPQHF.

This clonotype was seen at least ten times. This chain uses TRBV5-6 with TRBJ1-2; D is unclear. This CDR3 is built from 15 residues. Germline CDR1 SGHDT, CDR2 YYEEEE. V dropped 4 bases and J dropped 6 bases, with 19 bases sitting between them. The CDR3 nucleotides are TGTGCCAGCAGCCGGGGTTATTGGGGAAAGGATGGCTACACCTTC. It translates to CASSRGYWGKDGYTF.

This clonotype was picked up many times. The V and J genes are TRBV28 and TRBJ2-7, with a tentative D call TRBD1 (5 bases). Per the germline V gene, CDR1 is MDHEN and CDR2 is SYDVKM. Between the trimmed V and J ends, which lost 6 bases and 0 bases, there was a span of 15 bases. This CDR3 is 15 amino acids long. DNA of the CDR3: TGTGCCAGCAGACACCCAGGGCCACGCTCCTACGAGCAGTACTTC. It translates to CASRHPGPRSYEQYF.

The sample holds many counts of this clonotype. The chain recombines TRBV3-1 with TRBJ1-1; D unresolved. V shed 5 bases and J shed 0 bases, with 13 bases lying between them. Germline CDR1 is LGHDT and CDR2 is YNNKEL (reference sequence). The CDR3 is made up of 15 amino acids. The CDR3 region has the DNA TGTGCCAGCAGCGAGGCTGGGTCTATGAACACTGAAGCTTTCTTT. Its translation is CASSEAGSMNTEAFF.

In its sample, this clonotype was seen many times. The V call is TRBV4-2, the J call TRBJ2-7; 11 nucleotides align to TRBD1. Germline assignment: CDR1 LGHNA and CDR2 YNFKEQ. The CDR3 sequence is 17 residues long. The ends lost 1 base at V and 3 bases at J; junction bases unmatched: 8. CDR3 in amino acids: CASSQATGQGGFYEQYF. The CDR3 bases are TGTGCCAGCAGCCAAGCAACGGGACAGGGGGGTTTCTACGAGCAGTACTTC.

The sample holds many counts of this clonotype. The V gene is TRBV12-3 or TRBV12-4, the J gene TRBJ1-5; no firm D call. The CDR3 spans 13 residues. V dropped 5 bases and J dropped 3 bases, with 8 bases sitting between them. The DNA for the CDR3 is TGTGCCAGCAGTCGGACCGACAATCAGCCCCAGCATTTT. Protein sequence: CASSRTDNQPQHF.

This clonotype showed up many times. The V gene is TRBV6-1, the J gene TRBJ1-5, with a weak D call TRBD1 (6 bases). V was shortened by 4 bases and J by 6 bases, with 25 bases between the two germline ends. This CDR3 is 18 amino acids long. Germline values: CDR1 MNHNS, CDR2 SASEGT. CDR3 DNA: TGTGCCAGCAGTGCCCACCAGAGGGGGGGTGATTTCAGTCAGCCCCAGCATTTT. Its translation: CASSAHQRGGDFSQPQHF.

This clonotype was counted ten times or more. The V gene is TRBV20-1, the J gene TRBJ1-2; D is undetermined. CDR1 and CDR2 (germline): DFQATT, SNEGSKA (reference sequence). The CDR3 runs 13 residues. V was trimmed by 6 bases and J by 8 bases, leaving 19 bases between them. CDR3 nucleotides: TGCAGTGCCGAGCGGGCTCCAGTGAAAGGCTACACCTTC. Translation gives CSAERAPVKGYTF.

This clonotype was counted a few times. This chain joins TRBV20-1 and TRBJ2-3; no reliable D call. In germline, CDR1 is DFQATT, CDR2 SNEGSKA (reference sequence). The CDR3 contains 15 residues. Trimming took off 6 bases at V and 0 bases at J, with 16 bases between the two ends. This CDR3 reads CSAEAPATSTDTQYF. Here the CDR3 DNA reads TGCAGTGCCGAGGCCCCGGCGACCAGCACAGATACGCAGTATTTT.

In this sample, this clonotype turned up a few times. V and J are TRBV10-3 and TRBJ2-1; 14 bases line up with TRBD2. Unmatched junction bases numbered 6, after V lost 4 bases and J lost 7 bases. The CDR3 is 16 amino acids. The germline CDR1 and CDR2 sequences are ENHRY and SYGVKD. CDR3 DNA: TGTGCCATCAGTGGACTAGCGGGGGGGCCTATAAATGAGCAGTTCTTC. Its protein is CAISGLAGGPINEQFF.

In its sample, this clonotype was seen many times. The chain joins TRBV28 to TRBJ1-6; 7 nucleotides agree with TRBD1. The ends lost 7 bases at V and 8 bases at J; junction bases unmatched: 17. The CDR3 totals 17 residues. The germline gives CDR1 MDHEN, CDR2 SYDVKM. The CDR3 spells CASTPDRWGQNYSPLHF. The CDR3 nucleotides are TGTGCCAGCACGCCCGATAGGTGGGGACAGAATTATTCACCCCTCCACTTT. Variable domain in full (rest from reference TRBV28 and TRBJ1-6): DVKVTQSSRYLVKRTGEKVFLECVQDMDHENMFWYRQDPGLGLRLIYFSYDVKMKEKGDIPEGYSVSREKKERFSLILESASTNQTSMYLCASTPDRWGQNYSPLHFGNGTRLTVT.

This clonotype came up many times. The chain links TRBV20-1 to TRBJ2-7, with 9 bases aligning to TRBD1. V lost 6 bases to trimming and J lost 4 bases; unmatched junction nucleotides: 13. Germline V CDR1 and CDR2: DFQATT, SNEGSKA (reference sequence). The CDR3 sequence is 15 residues long. CDR3 residues: CSARRGQGLLYEQYF. CDR3 nucleotide sequence: TGCAGTGCCAGGCGGGGACAGGGCCTTTTATACGAGCAGTACTTC.

The sample holds a few counts of this clonotype. The V call is TRBV6-2 or TRBV6-3, the J call TRBJ1-4; tentatively, D is TRBD1 (5 bases). The V end was cut by 6 bases, the J end by 0 bases, with 20 bases between. Germline V gene lookup returns CDR1 MNHEY and CDR2 SVGEGT. The CDR3 sequence is 18 residues long. The CDR3 is CASRPTMAGPATNEKLFF. The CDR3 DNA reads TGTGCCAGCAGACCAACAATGGCGGGGCCTGCAACTAATGAAAAACTGTTTTTT.

Note on this clonotype: The junction shows a germline mismatch at one end, possibly a read error. The J gene is TRBJ2-3, the V gene TRBV9; 8 bases agree with TRBD2. Germline V gene sequence: CDR1 SGDLS, CDR2 YYNGEE. The CDR3 covers 15 residues. CDR3: CASSVAGGRTDAQYF. CDR3 DNA: TGTGCCAGCAGCGTAGCGGGGGGGCGCACAGATGCGCAGTATTTT. The full variable domain, in which reference TRBV9 and TRBJ2-3 provide the parts outside the CDR3, is DSGVTQTPKHLITATGQRVTLRCSPRSGDLSVYWYQQSLDQGLQFLIQYYNGEERAKGNILERFSAQQFPDLHSELNLSSLELGDSALYFCASSVAGGRTDAQYFGPGTRLTVL.

In this sample, this clonotype turned up many times. The chain links TRBV7-9 to TRBJ2-7; 11 bases line up with TRBD1. This CDR3 spans 14 amino acids. Trimming at V came to 5 bases and at J to 5 bases, leaving 5 bases not matched to a gene. Germline V gives CDR1 SEHNR, CDR2 FQNEAQ (reference sequence). As DNA, the CDR3 is TGTGCCAGCAGCCGGACAGGGGGCGAACACGAGCAGTACTTC. Protein sequence: CASSRTGGEHEQYF. The full variable domain, in which reference TRBV7-9 and TRBJ2-7 provide the parts outside the CDR3, is DTGVSQNPRHKITKRGQNVTFRCDPISEHNRLYWYRQTLGQGPEFLTYFQNEAQLEKSRLLSDRFSAERPKGSFSTLEIQRTEQGDSAMYLCASSRTGGEHEQYFGPGTRLTVT.

There are many counts of this clonotype. The J gene is TRBJ1-5, the V gene TRBV10-3, with 8 bases that match TRBD1. CDR1 and CDR2 (germline): ENHRY, SYGVKD. J gave up 5 bases and V 4 bases, and 4 bases lay outside the gene matches. CDR3 size: 14 residues. CDR3 DNA: TGTGCCATCAGTGTTTCAGGGGGCGATCAGCCCCAGCATTTT. This codes for CAISVSGGDQPQHF.

The rearrangement joins TRBV6-1 to TRBJ1-5, with 9 bases fitting TRBD1. Losses at the gene ends were 6 bases for V and 6 bases for J; bases not matched to a gene: 9. Germline CDR1 is MNHNS and CDR2 is SASEGT. The CDR3 length is 15 residues. The CDR3 sequence: CASRGHTGGTQPQHF. CDR3 nucleotide sequence: TGTGCCAGCAGGGGACATACAGGGGGCACTCAGCCCCAGCATTTT.